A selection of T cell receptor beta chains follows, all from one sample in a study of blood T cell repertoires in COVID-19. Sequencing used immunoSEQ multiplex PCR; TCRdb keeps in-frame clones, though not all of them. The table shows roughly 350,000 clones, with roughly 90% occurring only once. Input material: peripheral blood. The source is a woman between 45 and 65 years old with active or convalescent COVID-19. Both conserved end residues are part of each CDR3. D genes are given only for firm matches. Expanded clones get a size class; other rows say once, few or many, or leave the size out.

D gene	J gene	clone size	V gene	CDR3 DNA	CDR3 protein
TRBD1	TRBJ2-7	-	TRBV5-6	TGTGCCAGCAGCTTCGGACAGGGTCATTACGAGCAGTACTTC	CASSFGQGHYEQYF
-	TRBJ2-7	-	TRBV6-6	TGTGCCAGCAGTTACTCGACAGACTCCTACGAGCAGTACTTC	CASSYSTDSYEQYF
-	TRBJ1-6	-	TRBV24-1	TGTGCCACCAGTGATTCCATCGGGACTCCCTGGGGCTATAATTCACCCCTCCACTTT	CATSDSIGTPWGYNSPLHF
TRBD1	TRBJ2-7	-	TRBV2	TGTGCCAGCAGTTATAGACCGGGACAGGGTTACGAGCAGTACTTC	CASSYRPGQGYEQYF
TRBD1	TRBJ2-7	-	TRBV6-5	TGTGCCAGCAGTTCCAGGGGGGAGCAGTACTTC	CASSSRGEQYF
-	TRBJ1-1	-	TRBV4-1	TGCGCCAGCAGCCTGGAGTGGACAGCTAACACTGAAGCTTTCTTT	CASSLEWTANTEAFF
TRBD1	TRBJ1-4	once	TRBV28	TGTGCCAGCAGTGACGCCGGGACAGTTGAAAAACTGTTTTTT	CASSDAGTVEKLFF
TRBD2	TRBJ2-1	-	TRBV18	TGTGCCAGCTCACCCCGGCAGCGGGGGGGCACGAGCTCCTACAATGAGCAGTTCTTC	CASSPRQRGGTSSYNEQFF
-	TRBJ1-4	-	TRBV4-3	TGCGCCAGCAGCCAAGATCGGGGGGAAAAACTGTTTTTT	CASSQDRGEKLFF
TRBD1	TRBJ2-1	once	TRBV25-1	TGTGCCAGCAGCCCAAGGGGGACAGGGGGACTGGATGAGCAGTTCTTC	CASSPRGTGGLDEQFF
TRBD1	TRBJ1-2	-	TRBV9	TGTGCCAGCAGCGTACGGGACAGGGGGCGACCGGGAACCTTC	CASSVRDRGRPGTF
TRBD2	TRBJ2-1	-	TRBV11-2	TGTGCCAGCAGCTTAGGCGGGGGGGCCATCTACAATGAGCAGTTCTTC	CASSLGGGAIYNEQFF
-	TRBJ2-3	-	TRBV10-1	TGCGCCAGCACGTGTGGAGCGGCGCTCTTTTTTACAGATACGCAGTATTTT	CASTCGAALFFTDTQYF
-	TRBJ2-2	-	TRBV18	TGTGCCAGCTCACCACTAGCAAAGAACACCGGGGAGCTGTTTTTT	CASSPLAKNTGELFF
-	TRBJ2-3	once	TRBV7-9	TGTGCCAGCAGCTCAGGGACTCTCCTCGTCAGAGATACGCAGTATTTT	CASSSGTLLVRDTQYF
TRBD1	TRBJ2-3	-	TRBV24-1	TGTGCCACCAGTGATTTGGGGGGACAGAGGCATACGCAGTATTTT	CATSDLGGQRHTQYF
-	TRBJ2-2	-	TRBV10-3	TGTGCCATCAGTGCCCTAGACCGTAACACCGGGGAGCTGTTTTTT	CAISALDRNTGELFF
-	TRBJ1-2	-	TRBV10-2	TGCGCCAGCAGTGGACAGGATTATGGCTACACCTTC	CASSGQDYGYTF
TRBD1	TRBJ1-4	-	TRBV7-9	TGTGCCAGCAGCCAACGGACAGGGGAGGAGGCTAATGAAAAACTGTTTTTT	CASSQRTGEEANEKLFF
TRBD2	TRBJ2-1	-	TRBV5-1	TGCGCCAGCAGCATGGGACTAGCGGGGGCATCTGGGCAGTTCTTC	CASSMGLAGASGQFF
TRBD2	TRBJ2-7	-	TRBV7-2	TGTGCCAGCAGCCCTCTGGCGGGAGGGATCGGCGAGCAGTACTTC	CASSPLAGGIGEQYF
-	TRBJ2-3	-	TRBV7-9	TGTGCCAGCAGCCCCGGAGACGGACTCTCAATCACAGATACGCAGTATTTT	CASSPGDGLSITDTQYF
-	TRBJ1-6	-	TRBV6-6	TGTGCCAGCAGTTACAGCGGGGTAAACTCACCCCTCCACTTT	CASSYSGVNSPLHF
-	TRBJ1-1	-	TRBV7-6	TGTGCCAGCAGCTTAGCCGAGGGCACTGAAGCTTTCTTT	CASSLAEGTEAFF
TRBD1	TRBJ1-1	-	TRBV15	TGTGCCACCAGCAGAGCCGCAGGGGGCGGGCGCACTGAAGCTTTCTTT	CATSRAAGGGRTEAFF
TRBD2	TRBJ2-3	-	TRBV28	TGTGCCAGCAGTTTACCGCGGGGGGAAAGGGGCGATACGCAGTATTTT	CASSLPRGERGDTQYF
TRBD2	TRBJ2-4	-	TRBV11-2	TGTGCCAGCAGCAAAGCGGGAGACTACGAAAACATTCAGTACTTC	CASSKAGDYENIQYF
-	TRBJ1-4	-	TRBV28	TGTGCCAGCAGTTTTTCGGGAGCCGAAAAACTGTTTTTT	CASSFSGAEKLFF
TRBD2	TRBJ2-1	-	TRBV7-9	TGTGCCAGCAGCTTAGGACTAGCGGGAGAGATCTACAATGAGCAGTTCTTC	CASSLGLAGEIYNEQFF
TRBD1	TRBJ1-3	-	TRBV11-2	TGTGCCAGCAGCGCCGGACAGGACTCTGGAAACACCATATATTTT	CASSAGQDSGNTIYF
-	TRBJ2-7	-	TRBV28	TGTGCCAGCCGCTTCTCGCTGGGAGGATACGAGCAGTACTTC	CASRFSLGGYEQYF
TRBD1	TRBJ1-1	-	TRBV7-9	TGTGCCAGCAGCTCGGGAGCAGGGGGTGGCACTGAAGCTTTCTTT	CASSSGAGGGTEAFF
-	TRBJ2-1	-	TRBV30	TGTGCCTGGAGTGTACTAAGACAGTACAATGAGCAGTTCTTC	CAWSVLRQYNEQFF
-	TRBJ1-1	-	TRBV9	TGTGCCAGCAGCGTAGCACCTCAGGGGCGAGAAGCTTTCTTT	CASSVAPQGREAFF
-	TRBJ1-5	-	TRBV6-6	TGTGCCAGCAGACCCAGGGAGGGCAGAGATCAGCCCCAGCATTTT	CASRPREGRDQPQHF
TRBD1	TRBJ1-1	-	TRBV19	TGTGCCAGTAGTATAGGGGGACAGGGGGCTAGTTGGGACACTGAAGCTTTCTTT	CASSIGGQGASWDTEAFF
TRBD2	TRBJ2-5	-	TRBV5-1	TGCGCCACAGCAATCGCGGGAGAGGAGACCCAGTACTTC	CATAIAGEETQYF
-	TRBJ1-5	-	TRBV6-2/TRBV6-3	TGTGCCAGCAGCAGGGGTGGGCAGCCCCAGCATTTT	CASSRGGQPQHF
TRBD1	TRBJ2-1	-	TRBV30	TGTGCCTGGAGTGTAAGGACAGGGGGCTACAATGAGCAGTTCTTC	CAWSVRTGGYNEQFF
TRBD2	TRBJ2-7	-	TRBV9	TGTGCCAGCAGCGTAGAGGGAGGGTTAAGCTCCTACGAGCAGTACTTC	CASSVEGGLSSYEQYF
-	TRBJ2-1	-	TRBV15	TGTGCCACCACCCTACCGGGGGTCTCCTACAATGAGCAGTTCTTC	CATTLPGVSYNEQFF
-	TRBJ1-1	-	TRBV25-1	TGTGCCAGCAGTGATGTCCCGGGGACTGAAGCTTTCTTT	CASSDVPGTEAFF
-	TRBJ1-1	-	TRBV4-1	TGCGCCAGCAGCCAAGAACCGGGGAGGAGCACTGAAGCTTTCTTT	CASSQEPGRSTEAFF
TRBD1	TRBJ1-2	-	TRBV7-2	TGTGCCAGCAGCTCACCCGCGGGGACAGGGGATGGCTACACCTTC	CASSSPAGTGDGYTF
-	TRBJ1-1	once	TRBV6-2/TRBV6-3	TGTGCCAGCAGTCGCTGGGGGCCAATGAACACTGAAGCTTTCTTT	CASSRWGPMNTEAFF
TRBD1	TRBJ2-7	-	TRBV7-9	TGTGCCAGCAGCTTAGGGACAGGAATCTACGAGCAGTACTTC	CASSLGTGIYEQYF
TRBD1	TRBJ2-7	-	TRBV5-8	TGTGCCAGCAGGGCCGGGACAGGCTCCTACGAGCAGTACTTC	CASRAGTGSYEQYF
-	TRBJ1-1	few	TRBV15	TGTGCCACCAGCAGAGATGAGAGGAGAATAGGGAACACTGAAGCTTTCTTT	CATSRDERRIGNTEAFF
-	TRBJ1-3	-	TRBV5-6	TGTGCCAGCAGCCACAGGAGCTCTGGAAACACCATATATTTT	CASSHRSSGNTIYF
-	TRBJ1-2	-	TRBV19	TGTGCCAGTAGTATGCCTGCCGGGTCGCCCAACTATGGCTACACCTTC	CASSMPAGSPNYGYTF
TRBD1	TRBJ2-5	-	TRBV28	TGTGCCAGCAGCCCCGGGACAGCCCAAAAGACCCAGTACTTC	CASSPGTAQKTQYF
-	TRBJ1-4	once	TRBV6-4	TGTGCCAGCAGTGTATTATCGTCGAATGAAAAACTGTTTTTT	CASSVLSSNEKLFF
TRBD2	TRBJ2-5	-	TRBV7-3	TGTGCCAGCAGCTCAACCGGGACTATGCTTTTGGAGACCCAGTACTTC	CASSSTGTMLLETQYF
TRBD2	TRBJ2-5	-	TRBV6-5	TGTGCCAGTAGCGGGGGGCGGGAGACCCAGTACTTC	CASSGGRETQYF
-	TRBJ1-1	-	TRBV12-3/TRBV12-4	TGTGCCAGCAGTTTCTTGTCCACTGAAGCTTTCTTT	CASSFLSTEAFF
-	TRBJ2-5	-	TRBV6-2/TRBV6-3	TGTGCCAGCAGCCTACGGGACGGGGGGCGCATACAGTACTTC	CASSLRDGGRIQYF